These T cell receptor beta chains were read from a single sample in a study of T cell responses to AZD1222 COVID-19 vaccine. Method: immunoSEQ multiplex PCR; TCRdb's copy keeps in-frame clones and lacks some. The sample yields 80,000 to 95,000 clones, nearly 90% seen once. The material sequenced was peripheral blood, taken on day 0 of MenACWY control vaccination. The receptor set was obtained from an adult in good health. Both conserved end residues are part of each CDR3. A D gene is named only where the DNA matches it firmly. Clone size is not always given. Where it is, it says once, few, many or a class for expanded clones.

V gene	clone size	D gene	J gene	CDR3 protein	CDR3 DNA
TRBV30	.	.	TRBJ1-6	CAWSEQFNSPLHF	TGTGCCTGGAGTGAACAGTTTAATTCACCCCTCCACTTT
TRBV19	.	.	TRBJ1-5	CASTEIALRTDNSNQPQHF	TGTGCCAGTACCGAAATCGCGCTAAGGACAGACAATAGCAATCAGCCCCAGCATTTT
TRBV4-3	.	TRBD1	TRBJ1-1	CASSQGDRQGSAFF	TGCGCCAGCAGCCAAGGGGATCGACAGGGCTCAGCTTTCTTT
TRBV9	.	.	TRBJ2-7	CASSVDGQSYEQYF	TGTGCCAGCAGCGTAGATGGACAGTCCTACGAGCAGTACTTC
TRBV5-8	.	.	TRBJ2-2	CASSLRQDTGELFF	TGTGCCAGCAGCTTGAGGCAGGACACCGGGGAGCTGTTTTTT
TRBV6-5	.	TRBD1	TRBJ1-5	CASSPDREGNQPQHF	TGTGCCAGCAGTCCCGACAGGGAGGGCAATCAGCCCCAGCATTTT
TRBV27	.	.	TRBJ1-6	CASSMRSVANSPLHF	TGTGCCAGCAGTATGAGAAGTGTGGCTAATTCACCCCTCCACTTT
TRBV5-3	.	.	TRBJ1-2	CARSLVLCRGANYGYTF	TGTGCCAGAAGCTTGGTATTGTGCAGGGGAGCGAACTATGGCTACACCTTC
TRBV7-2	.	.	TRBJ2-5	CASSLSSLETQYF	TGTGCCAGCAGCTTAAGTAGTCTAGAGACCCAGTACTTC
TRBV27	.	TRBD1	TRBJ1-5	CASSPLQGDQPQHF	TGTGCCAGCAGCCCGTTACAGGGGGATCAGCCCCAGCATTTT
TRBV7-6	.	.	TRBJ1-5	CASSSQTGNSNQPQHF	TGTGCCAGCAGCTCCCAGACAGGAAATAGCAATCAGCCCCAGCATTTT
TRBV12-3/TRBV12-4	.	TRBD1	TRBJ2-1	CASSFLTGGEQFF	TGTGCCAGCAGTTTCTTGACAGGGGGTGAGCAGTTCTTC
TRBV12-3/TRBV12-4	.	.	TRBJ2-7	CASSWRTSYEQYF	TGTGCCAGCAGTTGGAGGACCTCCTACGAGCAGTACTTC
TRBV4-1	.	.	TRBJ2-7	CASSQGQGGTYEQYF	TGCGCCAGCAGCCAAGGGCAGGGGGGGACCTACGAGCAGTACTTC
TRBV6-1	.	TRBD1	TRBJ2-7	CASSEINRGDYEQYF	TGTGCCAGCAGTGAAATAAACAGGGGGGACTACGAGCAGTACTTC
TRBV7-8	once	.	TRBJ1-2	CASSLDRTGSVDYTF	TGTGCCAGCAGCTTAGACAGAACAGGGTCGGTTGACTACACCTTC
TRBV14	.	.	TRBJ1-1	CASSQVWVGKTEAFF	TGTGCCAGCAGCCAAGTATGGGTCGGTAAAACTGAAGCTTTCTTT
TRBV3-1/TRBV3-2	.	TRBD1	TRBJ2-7	CASSQGAGGSYEQYF	TGTGCCAGCAGCCAAGGGGCAGGGGGCTCCTACGAGCAGTACTTC
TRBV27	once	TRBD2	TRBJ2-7	CASSEPGLGSRQQYF	TGTGCCAGCAGTGAACCGGGACTAGGTTCCCGCCAGCAGTACTTC
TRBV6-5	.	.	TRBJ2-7	CASSYLRTRYEQYF	TGTGCCAGCAGTTACCTGCGTACACGCTACGAGCAGTACTTC
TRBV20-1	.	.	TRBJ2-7	CSASESYEQYF	TGCAGTGCTAGTGAGAGCTACGAGCAGTACTTC
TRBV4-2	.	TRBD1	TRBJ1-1	CASSQDTGGGTEAFF	TGTGCCAGCAGCCAAGATACAGGGGGGGGCACTGAAGCTTTCTTT
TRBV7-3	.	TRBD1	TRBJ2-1	CASSSGQGDNEQFF	TGTGCCAGCAGCTCGGGACAGGGAGACAATGAGCAGTTCTTC
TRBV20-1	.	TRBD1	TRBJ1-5	CSASVRGGQPQHF	TGCAGTGCTAGTGTCAGGGGGGGACAGCCCCAGCATTTT
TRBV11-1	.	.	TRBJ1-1	CASSSDRVEAFF	TGTGCCAGCAGCTCTGACCGAGTTGAAGCTTTCTTT
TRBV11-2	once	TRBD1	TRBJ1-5	CASSPGTGEPQHF	TGTGCCAGCAGCCCGGGGACAGGGGAGCCCCAGCATTTT
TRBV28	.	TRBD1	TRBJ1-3	CASSLYRDSSGNTIYF	TGTGCCAGCAGTTTATATAGGGACAGCTCTGGAAACACCATATATTTT
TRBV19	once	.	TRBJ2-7	CASSIAGQGNYEQYF	TGTGCCAGTAGTATAGCTGGCCAGGGAAACTACGAGCAGTACTTC
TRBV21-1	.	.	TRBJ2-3	CASSKVLQLDRGTDTQYF	TGTGCCAGCAGCAAAGTCCTCCAATTGGACAGGGGCACAGATACGCAGTATTTT
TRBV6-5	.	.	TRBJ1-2	CASSSGSGTPNYGYTF	TGTGCCAGCAGTTCAGGATCCGGGACACCCAACTATGGCTACACCTTC
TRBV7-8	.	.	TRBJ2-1	CASSLEAFPTSYNEQFF	TGTGCCAGCAGCTTAGAAGCCTTCCCCACCTCCTACAATGAGCAGTTCTTC
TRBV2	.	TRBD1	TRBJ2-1	CASSLGQLPNEQFF	TGTGCCAGCAGCTTGGGACAGCTCCCGAATGAGCAGTTCTTC
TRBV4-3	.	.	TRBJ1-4	CASSLNFNEKLFF	TGCGCCAGCAGCTTAAATTTTAATGAAAAACTGTTTTTT
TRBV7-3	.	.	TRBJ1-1	CASSPQGLNTEAFF	TGTGCCAGCAGCCCACAGGGCTTGAACACTGAAGCTTTCTTT
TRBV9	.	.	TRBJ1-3	CASSAGVGRTSGNTIYF	TGTGCCAGCAGCGCGGGGGTCGGGCGGACCTCTGGAAACACCATATATTTT
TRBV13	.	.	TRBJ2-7	CASSARLSYEQYF	TGTGCCAGCAGCGCCAGATTAAGCTACGAGCAGTACTTC
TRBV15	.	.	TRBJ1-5	CATSRDSAQPQHF	TGTGCCACCAGCAGAGATAGCGCTCAGCCCCAGCATTTT
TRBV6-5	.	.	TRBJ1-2	CASRKGQTYGYTF	TGTGCCAGCAGGAAAGGACAGACCTATGGCTACACCTTC
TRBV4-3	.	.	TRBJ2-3	CASSQVFGVQPTDTQYF	TGCGCCAGCAGCCAAGTGTTTGGGGTACAGCCCACAGATACGCAGTATTTT
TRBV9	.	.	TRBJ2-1	CASSAYRSNNEQFF	TGTGCCAGCAGCGCCTACCGGTCGAACAATGAGCAGTTCTTC
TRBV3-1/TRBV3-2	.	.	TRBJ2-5	CASSQVRETQYF	TGTGCCAGCAGCCAAGTTCGGGAGACCCAGTACTTC
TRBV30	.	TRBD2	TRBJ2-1	CAWSVLKPAGGPWYNEQFF	TGTGCCTGGAGTGTTTTGAAGCCAGCGGGGGGGCCGTGGTACAATGAGCAGTTCTTC